This TCR beta chain was documented in a study of T cell responses to AZD1222 COVID-19 vaccine. Looking at the study overall: Second doses at about 4 or about 12 weeks were pooled.

TCRdb keeps only in-frame clones here, not all; method: immunoSEQ multiplex PCR. This sample has roughly 77,000 clones, with 85% to 95% found just once. Notes on this clone: Its target is not known.

The CDR3 has 13 residues. Germline CDR1 is KGHSH and CDR2 is LQKENI. V was cut by 4 bases and J by 6 bases, with 11 bases left in between. Findings and caveats of the study: Nearly half of spike-specific TCRs reportedly target unmutated variant regions.

The chain combines TRBV18 with TRBJ2-3; weak D call: TRBD1 (5 bases). The sequences come from peripheral blood, collected on day 0 of AZD1222 vaccination. The sequence was collected from an adult in good health. CDR3 in amino acids: CASSQGMSDTQYF. The CDR3 coding sequence is TGTGCCAGCTCACAGGGGATGTCGGATACGCAGTATTTT.